These 23 T cell receptor beta chains were sequenced from one sample in a study of cytomegalovirus exposure and HLA in healthy donors. 60 Vbeta and 13 Jbeta primers were used in PCR. Data came from immunoSEQ multiplex PCR; TCRdb stores just in-frame clones and leaves some out. The sample comprises 95,000 to 150,000 clones, roughly 8.6% of which are singletons, and around 6% rests with the top ten. The sequencing sample was made of PBMCs. The receptor set was obtained from a middle-aged woman in good health and CMV-seropositive.

This clone was seen a handful of times. V and J are TRBV7-9 and TRBJ1-1, with TRBD1 matching 8 bases. CDR3 size: 15 residues. Losses at the gene ends were 2 bases for V and 5 bases for J; bases not matched to a gene: 7. Germline V gene data show CDR1 as SEHNR and CDR2 as FQNEAQ (reference sequence). CDR3 loop: CASSLPGTGGTEAFF. In DNA, the CDR3 is TGTGCCAGCAGCTTACCCGGGACAGGAGGTACTGAAGCTTTCTTT.

This clone was detected only a few times. This chain connects TRBV19 to TRBJ1-1, with a weak D call TRBD1 (6 bases). The CDR3 runs to 20 residues. Deletions cut 5 bases from V and 0 bases from J, with 28 bases between. Germline V gene sequence: CDR1 LNHDA, CDR2 SQIVND (reference sequence). CDR3 region: CASSPRGMTGPFNLNTEAFF. For the CDR3, the DNA is TGTGCCAGTAGTCCCAGAGGGATGACAGGACCCTTCAACTTGAACACTGAAGCTTTCTTT.

This clone was found a few times. The genes are TRBV10-3 and TRBJ2-1, with D possibly matching TRBD2 (6 bases). The germline CDR1 and CDR2 sequences are ENHRY and SYGVKD. The ends were cut back, 2 bases at V and 9 bases at J, with 8 bases in the middle. The CDR3 runs 12 residues. CDR3 loop: CAISERGVEQFF. CDR3 coding DNA: TGTGCCATCAGTGAGCGCGGGGTTGAGCAGTTCTTC.

V gene TRBV19 combines with J gene TRBJ2-7; a possible D gene is TRBD2 (6 bases). CDR3 length: 16 residues. Germline V gene lookup returns CDR1 LNHDA and CDR2 SQIVND (reference sequence). The V end lost 5 bases, the J end lost 1 base, and 18 bases lay between the germline ends. Here the CDR3 reads CASSFNGASESYEQYF. CDR3 DNA: TGTGCCAGTAGTTTCAATGGGGCTAGCGAATCCTACGAGCAGTACTTC.

This clone was detected only a few times. The rearrangement links TRBV7-6 to TRBJ1-1, with 7 bases lining up with TRBD1. The CDR3 sequence is 15 residues long. Unmatched junction bases numbered 2, after V lost 0 bases and J lost 1 base. Looked up from germline, CDR1 is SGHVS and CDR2 is FNYEAQ. The DNA of the CDR3 is TGTGCCAGCAGCTTAGCCGGGACAGCGAACACTGAAGCTTTCTTT. Protein: CASSLAGTANTEAFF.

The chain joins TRBV9 to TRBJ2-1; 9 bases agree with TRBD2. The V segment lost 4 bases and the J segment 3 bases; nucleotides outside the gene matches: 2. Germline lookup yields CDR1 SGDLS and CDR2 YYNGEE. The CDR3 totals 14 residues. The DNA of the CDR3 is TGTGCCAGCAGCAGCGGGGGGTTCTACAATGAGCAGTTCTTC. This sequence encodes CASSSGGFYNEQFF. Complete variable domain (other parts from reference TRBV9 and TRBJ2-1): DSGVTQTPKHLITATGQRVTLRCSPRSGDLSVYWYQQSLDQGLQFLIQYYNGEERAKGNILERFSAQQFPDLHSELNLSSLELGDSALYFCASSSGGFYNEQFFGPGTRLTVL.

The chain carries TRBV7-8 and TRBJ2-1, with 7 positions matching TRBD1. CDR1 and CDR2 from the germline V gene are SGHVS and FQNEAQ. The CDR3 sequence is 14 residues long. V shed 1 base and J 7 bases; nucleotides not matched to a gene: 4. The chain's CDR3 is CASSLVFRGNEQFF. CDR3 bases: TGTGCCAGCAGCTTAGTCTTCAGGGGGAATGAGCAGTTCTTC. Full variable domain (missing parts from reference TRBV7-8 and TRBJ2-1): GAGVSQSPRYKVAKRGQDVALRCDPISGHVSLFWYQQALGQGPEFLTYFQNEAQLDKSGLPSDRFFAERPEGSVSTLKIQRTQQEDSAVYLCASSLVFRGNEQFFGPGTRLTVL.

The sample holds a few counts of this clone. This chain uses TRBV18 with TRBJ1-2, with D tentatively TRBD1 (5 bases). The CDR3 loop spans 16 amino acids. Germline CDR1 reads KGHSH; CDR2 reads LQKENI. V lost 4 bases and J 4 bases, leaving 19 bases between the germline ends. DNA for the CDR3: TGTGCCAGCTCACTCGAGACAGATGTGAGTGGCTATGGCTACACCTTC. This encodes CASSLETDVSGYGYTF.

V is TRBV6-5 and J is TRBJ2-3, with no clear D. CDR3 length: 15 amino acids. The germline CDR1 and CDR2 sequences are MNHEY and SVGAGI. V dropped 0 bases and J dropped 8 bases, with 15 bases sitting between them. The CDR3 DNA reads as TGTGCCAGCAGTTACTCCGAGACTCCACCGAGTACGCAGTATTTT. Translating gives CASSYSETPPSTQYF.

The chain combines TRBV9 with TRBJ1-1; the D gene is possibly TRBD1 (5 bases). Germline lookup yields CDR1 SGDLS and CDR2 YYNGEE. CDR3 length: 14 amino acids. With 3 bases removed from V and 2 bases from J, the gap between germline ends came to 11 bases. CDR3 sequence reads: CASSAPGSNTEAFF. The CDR3 region has the DNA TGTGCCAGCAGCGCCCCAGGGTCTAACACTGAAGCTTTCTTT.

The rearrangement uses TRBV11-2 and TRBJ1-3; no clear D. CDR3 length: 15 residues. V was pared by 5 bases and J by 5 bases, with 16 bases between. The germline V gene has CDR1 SGHAT and CDR2 FQNNGV. CDR3 region: CASSVPGVYRNTIYF. The CDR3 coding sequence is TGTGCCAGCAGCGTTCCGGGAGTCTATAGAAACACCATATATTTT.

This clone was recorded a few times. This chain links TRBV7-6 with TRBJ1-2, with D perhaps matching TRBD1 (5 bases). The CDR3 runs to 14 residues. Germline V gene data show CDR1 as SGHVS and CDR2 as FNYEAQ. The V and J ends lost 4 bases and 7 bases respectively, with 16 bases between them. CDR3 bases: TGTGCCAGCAGCTCGGGGGAAGGCCAGGGTGGCTACACCTTC. It is translated as CASSSGEGQGGYTF.

The rearrangement links TRBV30 to TRBJ1-5; no clear D gene. Germline assignment: CDR1 GTSNPN and CDR2 SVGIG (reference sequence). The CDR3 consists of 12 residues. The V end lost 5 bases, the J end lost 1 base, and 6 bases lay between the germline ends. CDR3 sequence (DNA): TGTGCCTGGGGACTAAGCAATCAGCCCCAGCATTTT. Translation: CAWGLSNQPQHF.

This clone was recorded a few times. In DNA form, the CDR3 reads TGTGCCAGTGGTGCCGGTGGGCTAGCGGGGGGTGGGGATACGCAGTATTTT. Its protein product is CASGAGGLAGGGDTQYF. This sequence joins TRBV19 and TRBJ2-3, with 11 nucleotides matching TRBD2. The CDR3 is made up of 17 amino acids. CDR1 LNHDA and CDR2 SQIVND come from the germline V gene (reference sequence). The junction had 16 bases not matched to a gene; V was cut back by 8 bases and J by 6 bases.

This clone was picked up a small number of times. The chain couples TRBV7-8 to TRBJ1-1; D possibly corresponds to TRBD1 (6 bases). Germline loops: CDR1 SGHVS, CDR2 FQNEAQ. The CDR3 extends over 14 amino acids. V was shortened by 7 bases and J by 1 base, with 13 bases between the two germline ends. Written as DNA, the CDR3 is TGTGCCAGCAAGAGTGACAGGCAGAACACTGAAGCTTTCTTT. Amino acid sequence: CASKSDRQNTEAFF. Full variable domain (outside the CDR3, taken from reference TRBV7-8 and TRBJ1-1): GAGVSQSPRYKVAKRGQDVALRCDPISGHVSLFWYQQALGQGPEFLTYFQNEAQLDKSGLPSDRFFAERPEGSVSTLKIQRTQQEDSAVYLCASKSDRQNTEAFFGQGTRLTVV.

This clone turned up a few times. The rearrangement links TRBV30 to TRBJ2-2; a weak D match, TRBD2 (5 bases). V lost 3 bases, J lost 8 bases, and 16 bases lay in between. Germline values: CDR1 GTSNPN, CDR2 SVGIG (reference sequence). This CDR3 region has 14 residues. This CDR3 is CAWRGSAEGGELFF. The DNA for the CDR3 is TGTGCCTGGAGGGGGTCCGCCGAGGGTGGGGAGCTGTTTTTT.

V is TRBV7-9 and J is TRBJ2-3; 9 bases fit TRBD2. The CDR3 runs 19 residues. Looked up from germline, CDR1 is SEHNR and CDR2 is FQNEAQ (reference sequence). Trimming at V came to 2 bases and at J to 0 bases, leaving 12 bases not matched to a gene. CDR3 region: CASSLPAGGQMTSTDTQYF. For the CDR3, the DNA is TGTGCCAGCAGCTTACCAGCGGGGGGCCAAATGACTAGCACAGATACGCAGTATTTT.

The chain is built from TRBV15 and TRBJ1-6, with 7 bases that match TRBD1. The CDR3 has 14 residues. The V and J ends lost 3 bases and 9 bases, in that order; junction bases with no gene match: 5. Germline V gene data show CDR1 as LNHNV and CDR2 as YYDKDF (reference sequence). CDR3: CATSSGTESSPLHF. DNA for the CDR3: TGTGCCACCAGCAGCGGGACAGAATCTTCACCCCTCCACTTT.

This sequence joins TRBV6-6 and TRBJ1-1; 7 nucleotides match TRBD1. Unmatched junction bases numbered 1, after V lost 6 bases and J lost 9 bases. CDR1 is MNHNY, CDR2 SVGAGI, per germline (reference sequence). The CDR3 has 10 amino acids. The CDR3 DNA follows: TGTGCCAGCAGGGGACAGAAAGCTTTCTTT. This encodes CASRGQKAFF.

This clone has more than one count but fewer than ten. The chain is built from TRBV7-2 and TRBJ1-2; the D gene is possibly TRBD1 (5 bases). Per germline, CDR1 SGHTA and CDR2 FQGNSA. V lost 5 bases to trimming and J lost 8 bases, with 12 bases between them. The length of the CDR3 is 12 residues. CDR3 bases: TGTGCCAGCAGCGGGGCACTCCGAGGCTACACCTTC. Translated, it gives CASSGALRGYTF. The full variable domain, rest sourced from reference TRBV7-2 and TRBJ1-2, is GAGVSQSPSNKVTEKGKDVELRCDPISGHTALYWYRQSLGQGLEFLIYFQGNSAPDKSGLPSDRFSAERTGGSVSTLTIQRTQQEDSAVYLCASSGALRGYTFGSGTRLTVV.

The V call is TRBV30, the J call TRBJ2-1; 7 bases are a match to TRBD2. Per the germline V gene, CDR1 is GTSNPN and CDR2 is SVGIG (reference sequence). This CDR3 has 14 residues. The V segment lost 3 bases and the J segment 6 bases; nucleotides outside the gene matches: 8. Written as DNA, the CDR3 is TGTGCCTGGAGGGTGCACAGCGGGATCAATGAGCAGTTCTTC. This gives the protein CAWRVHSGINEQFF.

The genes are TRBV19 and TRBJ1-1; tentative D call: TRBD1 (5 bases). The CDR3 contains 15 residues. Per the germline V gene, CDR1 is LNHDA and CDR2 is SQIVND (reference sequence). Trimming stripped 2 bases from V and 7 bases from J, with 17 bases between. The CDR3 is CASSIREGRLNEAFF. As DNA, the CDR3 is TGTGCCAGTAGTATAAGGGAGGGGCGGTTGAATGAAGCTTTCTTT.

This chain joins TRBV6-6 and TRBJ2-7; 7 nucleotides agree with TRBD1. Trimming removed 0 bases from V and 2 bases from J; junction bases left unmatched: 7. The CDR3 loop spans 16 amino acids. Germline values: CDR1 MNHNY, CDR2 SVGAGI (reference sequence). The CDR3 here is CASSYSKGGTTYEQYF. In DNA form, the CDR3 reads TGTGCCAGCAGTTACTCGAAAGGGGGCACTACCTACGAGCAGTACTTC.